These 16 T cell receptor beta chains originate from one sample sequenced in a study of blood T cells in healthy people across ages. Alongside a J-beta primer mix, a sample-barcoded 5' primer served in a second PCR lasting about 7 to 11 cycles. One entry per CDR3 protein, called by TCRdb with MiXCR from the 5' RACE reads. The sample lists roughly 800,000 distinct CDR3 sequences, about three fifths seen once, with roughly 22% in the top ten. The sequencing sample was made of blood. The receptors were sampled from a man aged 25-40 years in good health.

This CDR3 is CATSRAGVLETQYF. The CDR3 DNA follows: TGTGCCACCAGCAGAGCTGGCGTTCTCGAGACCCAGTACTTC. The V gene is TRBV15, the J gene TRBJ2-5; D uncertain. V dropped 1 base and J dropped 5 bases, with 11 bases sitting between them. Germline V gives CDR1 LNHNV, CDR2 YYDKDF (reference sequence). The CDR3 is 14 residues long.

With respect to this clonotype: A read error may explain this, as a much larger clone is one base away. The chain couples TRBV9 to TRBJ2-6, with a possible D match to TRBD1 (6 bases). Germline assignment: CDR1 SGDLS and CDR2 YYNGEE. This CDR3 has 17 residues. CDR3: CASSPRQAISEANVLTF. CDR3 nucleotides: TGTGCCAGCAGCCCCAGACAGGCTATCTCTGAGGCCAACGTCCTGACTTTC.

The chain links TRBV3-1 to TRBJ2-3; possible D gene TRBD2, 5 bases. From germline, CDR1 is LGHDT and CDR2 YNNKEL (reference sequence). The V end lost 2 bases, the J end lost 6 bases, and 12 bases lay between the germline ends. The CDR3 totals 14 residues. CDR3 loop: CASSQIRGQDTQYF. CDR3 in DNA: TGTGCCAGCAGCCAAATCCGGGGTCAGGATACGCAGTATTTT.

This clonotype was picked up a small number of times. The chain carries TRBV12-3 or TRBV12-4 and TRBJ2-1, with a possible D match to TRBD2 (6 bases). The CDR3 runs 13 residues. The ends were cut back, 7 bases at V and 5 bases at J, with 12 bases in the middle. The CDR3, as DNA: TGTGCCAGCACCTTGGGGGGAAACAATGAGCAGTTCTTC. Its protein product is CASTLGGNNEQFF.

The chain combines TRBV7-2 with TRBJ2-7; 10 nucleotides line up with TRBD1. Per the germline V gene, CDR1 is SGHTA and CDR2 is FQGNSA. Trimming took 5 bases from V and 6 from J; bases not matched to a gene: 10. The CDR3 runs 15 residues. The CDR3 protein is CASSRSGQGMAEQYF. CDR3 DNA: TGTGCCAGCAGCAGGTCGGGACAGGGGATGGCCGAGCAGTACTTC.

CDR3: CSATLAGGHNEQFF. The CDR3 coding sequence is TGCAGTGCTACACTAGCGGGGGGCCACAATGAGCAGTTCTTC. The chain carries TRBV20-1 and TRBJ2-1, with 12 bases lining up with TRBD2. CDR3 length equals 14 residues. Unmatched junction bases numbered 3, after V lost 4 bases and J lost 5 bases. The V gene's germline CDR1 is DFQATT and CDR2 SNEGSKA (reference sequence).

The rearrangement uses TRBV20-1 and TRBJ2-1; 9 nucleotides line up with TRBD2. CDR3 length: 15 residues. The V gene's germline CDR1 is DFQATT and CDR2 SNEGSKA (reference sequence). V lost 3 bases and J lost 3; bases outside the gene matches: 6. The CDR3 here is CSASANSGSYNEQFF. As DNA, the CDR3 is TGCAGTGCTAGTGCCAATAGCGGGAGCTACAATGAGCAGTTCTTC.

The V call is TRBV7-2, the J call TRBJ2-7; TRBD2 agrees at 11 bases. Germline V gene data show CDR1 as SGHTA and CDR2 as FQGNSA. CDR3 size: 14 residues. V was clipped by 7 bases and J by 7 bases; unmatched bases: 9. The CDR3 is CASTRLAGYGEQYF. The CDR3 DNA reads as TGTGCCAGCACTCGACTAGCGGGATATGGTGAGCAGTACTTC.

This clonotype was seen more than once but under ten times. V gene TRBV7-2 combines with J gene TRBJ2-7; D unclear. V gave up 2 bases and J gave up 1 base, with 21 bases separating them. The V gene's germline CDR1 is SGHTA and CDR2 FQGNSA. This CDR3 has 18 amino acids. The CDR3 spells CASSLSGGSLVRSYEQYF. The CDR3 bases are TGTGCCAGCAGCTTATCCGGTGGGTCTCTCGTGCGATCCTACGAGCAGTACTTC.

The rearrangement joins TRBV9 to TRBJ1-5; no reliable D call. Germline V gives CDR1 SGDLS, CDR2 YYNGEE. Between the trimmed V and J ends, which lost 0 bases and 6 bases, there was a span of 4 bases. This CDR3 is built from 12 residues. CDR3: CASSVEGQPQHF. DNA for the CDR3: TGTGCCAGCAGCGTAGAAGGTCAGCCCCAGCATTTT.

The chain employs TRBV7-2 and TRBJ1-2, with D perhaps matching TRBD1 (5 bases). The CDR3 is 14 amino acids. V was shortened by 3 bases and J by 5 bases, with 13 bases between the two germline ends. Germline CDR1 reads SGHTA; CDR2 reads FQGNSA. The CDR3 reads CASSLLTGGYGYTF. For the CDR3, the DNA is TGTGCCAGCAGCTTGTTGACGGGGGGTTATGGCTACACCTTC.

The chain employs TRBV4-3 and TRBJ2-7; D perhaps matches TRBD1 (5 bases). Per the germline V gene, CDR1 is LGHNA and CDR2 is YSLEER. The length of the CDR3 is 15 residues. V lost 0 bases to trimming and J lost 7 bases, with 16 bases between them. In nucleotides, the CDR3 is TGCGCCAGCAGCCAAGATAGGACCCTAAAGGGGGAGCAGTACTTC. Translating it yields CASSQDRTLKGEQYF.

This chain links TRBV7-2 with TRBJ2-4, with 10 bases that match TRBD1. The DNA end is a closer match to TRBJ2-7, so the J assignment may be wrong. CDR3 length equals 14 residues. Germline V lookup: CDR1 SGHTA, CDR2 FQGNSA. The CDR3 nucleotides read TGTGCCAGCAGTCGACAGGGGGCGGACTACGAGCAGTACTTC. Translation: CASSRQGADYEQYF.

The V call is TRBV4-3, the J call TRBJ2-1; D is possibly TRBD2 (6 bases). CDR3 size: 17 residues. V was cut by 1 base and J by 3 bases, with 16 bases left in between. Germline assignment: CDR1 LGHNA and CDR2 YSLEER. This chain's CDR3 is CASSQVLGTERYNEQFF. The CDR3 DNA reads as TGCGCCAGCAGCCAAGTACTCGGGACTGAGCGCTACAATGAGCAGTTCTTC.

The chain recombines TRBV15 with TRBJ1-5, with D hard to call. V lost 0 bases and J lost 3, with 9 bases in between. Germline V gene lookup returns CDR1 LNHNV and CDR2 YYDKDF (reference sequence). The CDR3 runs to 15 residues. The CDR3 DNA follows: TGTGCCACCAGCAGAGATCTTTCCCCCAATCAGCCCCAGCATTTT. This translates into CATSRDLSPNQPQHF.

This chain uses TRBV11-2 with TRBJ2-4; possibly TRBD2 for D (6 bases). The germline V and J ends were trimmed by 0 bases and 13 bases, with 19 bases remaining between them. CDR3 length: 15 amino acids. Germline V lookup: CDR1 SGHAT, CDR2 FQNNGV. DNA for the CDR3: TGTGCCAGCAGCTTAGATCGGCCGGGAATACGGGAGCAGTACTTC. The encoded protein is CASSLDRPGIREQYF.